The rows below give T cell receptor beta chains drawn from one sample of a study of T cell responses to AZD1222 COVID-19 vaccine. Libraries were prepared by immunoSEQ multiplex PCR; TCRdb keeps only in-frame clonotypes and omits some of them. The data show tens of thousands of clones, with approximately 89% seen just once and about 9% held by the top ten. Material: peripheral blood, obtained 28 days after the second AZD1222 dose. The receptor set was obtained from an adult who received the AZD1222 COVID-19 vaccine. CDR3s include the opening cysteine and the closing phenylalanine or tryptophan. Each record gives: D gene, J gene, V gene, clone size, CDR3 protein, CDR3 DNA. The D gene is left open where the match is weak. The size field is filled for only some rows; it gives once, few, many or a size class.

>NA|TRBJ1-5|TRBV6-5|once
CASSYSRDSNQPQHF
TGTGCCAGCAGTTACTCGAGGGACAGCAATCAGCCCCAGCATTTT
>NA|TRBJ2-5|TRBV2|NA
CASSEPETQYF
TGTGCCAGCAGTGAGCCAGAGACCCAGTACTTC
>NA|TRBJ2-3|TRBV12-3/TRBV12-4|NA
CASSFGDTQYF
TGTGCCAGCAGTTTTGGAGATACGCAGTATTTT
>NA|TRBJ2-1|TRBV7-9|NA
CASSLDRQTYNEQFF
TGTGCCAGCAGCTTAGACAGGCAAACCTACAATGAGCAGTTCTTC
>NA|TRBJ1-6|TRBV3-1/TRBV3-2|NA
CASSQAGSNSPLHF
TGTGCCAGCAGCCAAGCCGGGTCTAATTCACCCCTCCACTTT
>TRBD1|TRBJ1-2|TRBV19|NA
CASINTGGLANYGYTF
TGTGCCAGTATTAACACAGGGGGCTTAGCTAACTATGGCTACACCTTC
>NA|TRBJ1-1|TRBV9|NA
CASSVGGSTEAFF
TGTGCCAGCAGCGTAGGAGGGTCCACTGAAGCTTTCTTT
>NA|TRBJ2-7|TRBV9|NA
CASSEGLTWNEQYF
TGTGCCAGCAGCGAGGGGCTGACTTGGAACGAGCAGTACTTC
>TRBD1|TRBJ1-5|TRBV7-2|NA
CASSLDRGQIQPQHF
TGTGCCAGCAGCTTAGACAGGGGGCAGATTCAGCCCCAGCATTTT
>TRBD1|TRBJ1-5|TRBV5-4|NA
CASSLQGGNQPQHF
TGTGCCAGCAGCCTACAGGGGGGGAATCAGCCCCAGCATTTT
>NA|TRBJ1-1|TRBV30|NA
CAWGVRTEAFF
TGTGCCTGGGGGGTCAGGACTGAAGCTTTCTTT
>TRBD2|TRBJ2-5|TRBV5-1|NA
CASSPGTSETQYF
TGCGCCAGCAGCCCTGGGACTAGCGAGACCCAGTACTTC
>TRBD1|TRBJ1-2|TRBV5-6|NA
CASRYYDRGRDYGYTF
TGTGCCAGCAGGTATTATGACAGGGGGCGAGACTATGGCTACACCTTC
>NA|TRBJ1-4|TRBV14|NA
CASSRGGRTNEKLFF
TGTGCCAGCAGCCGAGGGGGTCGGACTAATGAAAAACTGTTTTTT
>NA|TRBJ1-6|TRBV5-4|NA
CASSFGGDGAYSPLHF
TGTGCCAGCAGCTTTGGAGGGGACGGGGCGTATTCACCCCTCCACTTT
>NA|TRBJ2-5|TRBV28|NA
CASSWYGQGDGETQYF
TGTGCCAGCAGTTGGTATGGGCAGGGAGACGGTGAGACCCAGTACTTC
>TRBD2|TRBJ2-5|TRBV3-1/TRBV3-2|NA
CASSQVAGAVRRTETQYF
TGTGCCAGCAGCCAAGTGGCGGGAGCGGTGCGTCGGACGGAGACCCAGTACTTC
>TRBD1|TRBJ2-2|TRBV7-3|few
CASSMTGGGTGELFF
TGTGCCAGCAGCATGACAGGGGGCGGCACCGGGGAGCTGTTTTTT
>TRBD1|TRBJ2-7|TRBV7-2|NA
CASSSWTGSYEQYF
TGTGCCAGCAGCTCCTGGACAGGGTCCTACGAGCAGTACTTC
>NA|TRBJ2-5|TRBV5-1|NA
CASSLEWGTRLQTQYF
TGCGCCAGCAGCTTGGAGTGGGGTACAAGGTTACAGACCCAGTACTTC
>NA|TRBJ1-4|TRBV5-1|NA
CASSLAPQGTNEKLFF
TGCGCCAGCAGCTTGGCACCTCAGGGTACTAATGAAAAACTGTTTTTT
>TRBD2|TRBJ2-5|TRBV5-5|NA
CASSLGELAGGGGETQYF
TGTGCCAGCAGCTTGGGTGAACTAGCGGGAGGCGGTGGGGAGACCCAGTACTTC
>NA|TRBJ2-7|TRBV6-2/TRBV6-3|NA
CASSYGGWEQYF
TGTGCCAGCAGTTATGGGGGATGGGAGCAGTACTTC
>TRBD1|TRBJ2-6|TRBV5-6|NA
CASSPDRLSLSGANVLTF
TGTGCCAGCAGCCCGGACAGGTTATCCCTCTCTGGGGCCAACGTCCTGACTTTC
>NA|TRBJ1-5|TRBV30|NA
CAWSPGQGGQPQHF
TGTGCCTGGAGTCCCGGCCAGGGCGGACAGCCCCAGCATTTT
>NA|TRBJ2-5|TRBV2|few
CASSETAGPEETQYF
TGTGCCAGCAGTGAGACAGCGGGTCCAGAAGAGACCCAGTACTTC
>NA|TRBJ2-1|TRBV9|NA
CASSRGRGLPEQFF
TGTGCCAGCAGCAGAGGGCGCGGACTACCAGAGCAGTTCTTC
>NA|TRBJ2-1|TRBV19|NA
CASSSHGEYNEQFF
TGTGCCAGTAGTAGTCACGGAGAATACAATGAGCAGTTCTTC